These T cell receptor beta chains were read from a single sample in a study of cytomegalovirus exposure and HLA in healthy donors. Data came from immunoSEQ multiplex PCR; TCRdb stores just in-frame clones and leaves some out. The sample includes about 130,000 clones, over 70% of them seen just once. The sample was PBMCs. The receptors come from a female donor in good health and CMV-seronegative. The CDR3 runs from the conserved cysteine through the conserved F or W. D genes are given only for firm matches. A clone size is listed for some rows: how often the clone was seen (once, few, many), or a class if it is expanded.

>TRBJ2-5|TRBD2|TRBV6-5|-
TGTGCCAGCAGTTCGCTAGCGGGGGACCAAGAGACCCAGTACTTC
CASSSLAGDQETQYF
>TRBJ1-5|-|TRBV7-2|-
TGTGCCAGCAGCTCGGGCGGCCGGGGGGAGCCCCAGCATTTT
CASSSGGRGEPQHF
>TRBJ2-1|TRBD2|TRBV7-3|few
TGTGCCAGCAGCTTAACCCCGGGACTAGCGGGGTCCAATGAGCAGTTCTTC
CASSLTPGLAGSNEQFF
>TRBJ2-1|TRBD1|TRBV6-6|-
TGTGCCAGCAGCCGGGACAGGCTCAATGAGCAGTTCTTC
CASSRDRLNEQFF
>TRBJ1-6|-|TRBV2|-
TGTGCCAGCAGTGGGGGGGACGGGCAGAGGTCACCCCTCCACTTT
CASSGGDGQRSPLHF
>TRBJ2-5|-|TRBV5-1|-
TGCGCCAGCAGCCTAGAGGGGGGGCAGTACTTC
CASSLEGGQYF
>TRBJ1-1|-|TRBV19|few
TGTGCCAGTAGTATACTTCAGGGGAACACTGAAGCTTTCTTT
CASSILQGNTEAFF
>TRBJ2-7|-|TRBV9|once
TGTGCCAGCAGCGTAGGGCCAGGGAACGAGCAGTACTTC
CASSVGPGNEQYF
>TRBJ2-4|TRBD2|TRBV2|-
TGTGCCAGCAGCACGACTAGCAGTCTAGCCAAAAACATTCAGTACTTC
CASSTTSSLAKNIQYF
>TRBJ2-1|TRBD1|TRBV4-2|few
TGTGCCAGCAGCCGATTTTCGGACAGGAGCTCCTACAATGAGCAGTTCTTC
CASSRFSDRSSYNEQFF
>TRBJ1-4|TRBD1|TRBV7-2|-
TGTGCCCAGGGGGAATTGGATGAAAAACTGTTTTTT
CAQGELDEKLFF
>TRBJ1-1|-|TRBV6-5|-
TGTGCCAGCGGGAGAGGGCCGAACACTGAAGCTTTCTTT
CASGRGPNTEAFF
>TRBJ2-1|-|TRBV7-9|-
TGTGCCAGCAGCTTAGGTCGTGGCAGCTCCTACAATGAGCAGTTCTTC
CASSLGRGSSYNEQFF
>TRBJ2-3|TRBD1|TRBV6-1|-
TGTGCCAGCAGACACGAGGGGGCCACAGATACGCAGTATTTT
CASRHEGATDTQYF
>TRBJ2-5|TRBD1|TRBV6-5|few
TGTGAGGCAGGGGGCAATAAAGAGACCCAGTACTTC
CEAGGNKETQYF